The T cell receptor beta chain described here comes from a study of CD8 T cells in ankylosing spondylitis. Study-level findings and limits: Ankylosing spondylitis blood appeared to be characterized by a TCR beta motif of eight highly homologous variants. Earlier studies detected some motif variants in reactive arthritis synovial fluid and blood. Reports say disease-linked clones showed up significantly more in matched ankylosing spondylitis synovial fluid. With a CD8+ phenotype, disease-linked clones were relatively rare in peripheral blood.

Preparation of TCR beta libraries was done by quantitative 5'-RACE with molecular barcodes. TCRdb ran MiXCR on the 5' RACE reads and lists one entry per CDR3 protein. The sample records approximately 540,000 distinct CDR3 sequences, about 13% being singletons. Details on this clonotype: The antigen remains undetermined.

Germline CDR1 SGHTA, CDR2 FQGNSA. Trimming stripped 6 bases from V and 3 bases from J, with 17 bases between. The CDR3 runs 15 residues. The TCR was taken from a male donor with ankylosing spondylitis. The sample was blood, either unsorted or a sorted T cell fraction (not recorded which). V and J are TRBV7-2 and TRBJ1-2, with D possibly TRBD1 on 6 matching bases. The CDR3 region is CASRPGGGRDYGYTF. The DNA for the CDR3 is TGTGCCAGCAGGCCCGGGGGGGGGCGCGACTATGGCTACACCTTC.